This T cell receptor (beta chain) was captured in a study of blood T cell repertoires in COVID-19. Study in general: PBMCs, B-cell-depleted T cells, or T cells were the source of the cDNA or gDNA that made up the material.

J was trimmed by 6 bases and V by 5 bases; bases with no gene match: 9. The length of the CDR3 is 14 residues. CDR1 is SGHTA, CDR2 FQGNSA, per germline. Under the authors' procedure: Researchers report that nucleated cell counts were estimated from reference gene primer amplification. TCRdb's table, derived via immunoSEQ multiplex PCR, lists solely in-frame clones and lacks some. V and J calls and clone size are those listed in that table; D and trimming were worked out from the DNA. Of about 92,000 clones in the sample, around 88% are singletons; the top ten hold around 19%. The sample was peripheral blood. The chain uses TRBV7-2 and TRBJ1-1; TRBD1 agrees at 7 bases. This sequence originates from a woman aged 55 to 70 with COVID-19, enrolled during active disease. CDR3 in amino acids: CASSIRQGGPEAFF. CDR3 coding DNA: TGTGCCAGCAGCATTCGACAGGGTGGTCCTGAAGCTTTCTTT.